Listed below are T cell receptor beta chains from one sample, sequenced in a study of T cell responses to AZD1222 COVID-19 vaccine. Sequenced by immunoSEQ multiplex PCR; TCRdb stores in-frame clones only, minus some. The sample shows 60,000 to 95,000 clones, around 90% of them seen only once. The sample consisted of peripheral blood, taken 28 days after the second AZD1222 dose. These TCRs come from an adult who received the AZD1222 COVID-19 vaccine. CDR3s include the opening cysteine and the closing phenylalanine or tryptophan. A D gene is named only where the DNA matches it firmly. Size values are once, few and many counts, or a class for expanded clones, and some rows have none.

V: TRBV30
size: once
D: TRBD1
J: TRBJ1-1
DNA: TGTGCCTGGAGTCGGACAGGGTCCACTGAAGCTTTCTTT
CDR3: CAWSRTGSTEAFF

V: TRBV6-5
size: NA
D: NA
J: TRBJ1-5
DNA: TGTGCCAGCAGATTACACGGAAGGAGCAATCAGCCCCAGCATTTT
CDR3: CASRLHGRSNQPQHF

V: TRBV28
size: NA
D: TRBD2
J: TRBJ2-2
DNA: TGTGCCAGCAGCCCTGGACTAGCGATGAACACCGGGGAGCTGTTTTTT
CDR3: CASSPGLAMNTGELFF

V: TRBV4-1
size: NA
D: NA
J: TRBJ1-4
DNA: TGCGCCAGCAGCCAAGAGAAGGTGCCTAATGAAAAACTGTTTTTT
CDR3: CASSQEKVPNEKLFF

V: TRBV6-5
size: NA
D: NA
J: TRBJ1-5
DNA: TGTGCCAGCAGTCGTGAACGGGACCTTCAGCCCCAGCATTTT
CDR3: CASSRERDLQPQHF

V: TRBV6-5
size: once
D: TRBD2
J: TRBJ2-1
DNA: TGTGCCAGCAGAGGGACTAGCGGGGGATTGAATGAGCAGTTCTTC
CDR3: CASRGTSGGLNEQFF

V: TRBV5-1
size: NA
D: NA
J: TRBJ2-5
DNA: TGCGCCAGCAGCTTGACTGGAACAGAGACCCAGTACTTC
CDR3: CASSLTGTETQYF

V: TRBV5-6
size: NA
D: TRBD1
J: TRBJ1-2
DNA: TGTGCCAGCAGCGCACTACAGGACAGGGGTGACAATGGCTACACCTTC
CDR3: CASSALQDRGDNGYTF

V: TRBV29-1
size: NA
D: NA
J: TRBJ1-5
DNA: TGCAGCGTCAGGGGCAGCAATCAGCCCCAGCATTTT
CDR3: CSVRGSNQPQHF

V: TRBV20-1
size: NA
D: NA
J: TRBJ1-2
DNA: TGCAGTGCTAGAGATCGGGGAGGCTACACCTTC
CDR3: CSARDRGGYTF

V: TRBV11-2
size: NA
D: NA
J: TRBJ1-3
DNA: TGTGCCAGCAGCTTTATGGCAGGCGGGGGGAGCTCTGGAAACACCATATATTTT
CDR3: CASSFMAGGGSSGNTIYF

V: TRBV19
size: NA
D: TRBD2
J: TRBJ2-5
DNA: TGTGCCAGTAGTTCAGGGACTAGCGGGGGCTCTTCGATAGAGACCCAGTACTTC
CDR3: CASSSGTSGGSSIETQYF

V: TRBV3-1/TRBV3-2
size: few
D: NA
J: TRBJ1-4
DNA: TGTGCCAGCAGCCAAGGGTACGGGTATGCAACTAATGAAAAACTGTTTTTT
CDR3: CASSQGYGYATNEKLFF

V: TRBV30
size: NA
D: NA
J: TRBJ1-3
DNA: TGTGCCTGGAGTCTCGGGACATACTCTGGAAACACCATATATTTT
CDR3: CAWSLGTYSGNTIYF

V: TRBV5-6
size: many
D: NA
J: TRBJ1-1
DNA: TGTGCCAGCAGCTTTACGGCGAACACTGAAGCTTTCTTT
CDR3: CASSFTANTEAFF

V: TRBV7-9
size: NA
D: NA
J: TRBJ1-6
DNA: TGTGCCAGCGGATCCTCCTATAATTCACCCCTCCACTTT
CDR3: CASGSSYNSPLHF

V: TRBV5-1
size: NA
D: NA
J: TRBJ2-7
DNA: TGCGCCAGCAGGTTAGGGTCTGGCTACGAGCAGTACTTC
CDR3: CASRLGSGYEQYF

V: TRBV6-5
size: once
D: NA
J: TRBJ1-1
DNA: TGTGCCAGCAGTTACACTGATAGATACACTGAAGCTTTCTTT
CDR3: CASSYTDRYTEAFF

V: TRBV29-1
size: NA
D: NA
J: TRBJ1-2
DNA: TGCAGCGTTGTGCCGACCTGGGACCATAACTATGGCTACACCTTC
CDR3: CSVVPTWDHNYGYTF

V: TRBV4-3
size: NA
D: NA
J: TRBJ1-3
DNA: TGCGCCAGCAGCCAAGATACCAGGGCTGGAAACACCATATATTTT
CDR3: CASSQDTRAGNTIYF

V: TRBV13
size: NA
D: TRBD1
J: TRBJ1-1
DNA: TGTGCCAGCAGCCGGGACAGGGTGGAGGCTGAAGCTTTCTTT
CDR3: CASSRDRVEAEAFF

V: TRBV3-1/TRBV3-2
size: NA
D: NA
J: TRBJ1-1
DNA: TGTGCCAGCAGCCAAGCGACGACTGAAGCTTTCTTT
CDR3: CASSQATTEAFF

V: TRBV19
size: few
D: NA
J: TRBJ1-2
DNA: TGTGCCAGTAGTATACCATCCCGGGACAAAATAGCTAACTATGGCTACACCTTC
CDR3: CASSIPSRDKIANYGYTF

V: TRBV6-5
size: NA
D: TRBD1
J: TRBJ1-1
DNA: TGTGCCAGCAGTTACCGGACAGGGGAGACTGAAGCTTTCTTT
CDR3: CASSYRTGETEAFF

V: TRBV18
size: NA
D: NA
J: TRBJ1-2
DNA: TGTGCCAGCTCCTCGGGCCCGACGGCGGGCTACACCTTC
CDR3: CASSSGPTAGYTF

V: TRBV6-5
size: NA
D: TRBD2
J: TRBJ2-5
DNA: TGTGCCAGCAGTTACCCGGGGGGGGAGACCCAGTACTTC
CDR3: CASSYPGGETQYF

V: TRBV14
size: once
D: NA
J: TRBJ2-4
DNA: TGTGCCAGCGGACCTAGCGACAAAAACATTCAGTACTTC
CDR3: CASGPSDKNIQYF

V: TRBV6-1
size: NA
D: NA
J: TRBJ1-4
DNA: TGTGCCACCCTATCACTCGGGAAACTGTTTTTT
CDR3: CATLSLGKLFF

V: TRBV12-5
size: NA
D: NA
J: TRBJ1-1
DNA: TGTGCTAGTGGTCGCCCGGGCGCTGAAGCTTTCTTT
CDR3: CASGRPGAEAFF

V: TRBV18
size: once
D: NA
J: TRBJ1-3
DNA: TGTGCCAGCTCACCACGGGCGGGGGCAACTGGAAACACCATATATTTT
CDR3: CASSPRAGATGNTIYF

V: TRBV6-6
size: few
D: NA
J: TRBJ1-4
DNA: TGTGCCAGCAGTCGCGGGGGTATTGATAATGAAAAACTGTTTTTT
CDR3: CASSRGGIDNEKLFF